The sequence of this T cell receptor (beta chain) was determined in a study of CD4 T cells in relation to SARS-CoV-2 and coronaviruses (dated by TCRdb to 2020 to 2023). Regarding the complete study: A median age of around 37 years, with a range of about 20 to 80 years, was recorded for the full convalescent cohort of over ten patients. The Adaptive Biotechnologies TCR-sequencing kit was used to sequence samples from a few pre-COVID donors and the naive versus memory experiments, while other data came from Illumina-based sequencing. The study assessed, at the TCR clonotype level, memory CD4+ T cell crossreactivity between SARS-CoV-2 and common cold coronavirus spike proteins. Among the approximately 12 convalescent patients, 8 males and 4 females were included, and two of the subjects were Hispanic. A different, Illumina-based TCR-beta assay was used to sequence expansion assays from other donors in the study. Using patient-derived lymphoblastoid cell lines, the shared crossreactive spike epitopes were mapped to their HLA restriction. Summary of the overall study and its limitations: Significantly weaker SARS-CoV-2-driven expansion was shown by crossreactive clones than by monoreactive clones, consistent with antigenic imprinting. Roughly 64% of donors had memory CD4+ clonotypes that crossrecognized SARS-CoV-2 and at least one common cold coronavirus spike. Small numbers of patients and of tested TCRs limited the study. No donor contributed both pre-pandemic and post-infection samples, which limited tracing the source of pre-existing responses. Naive versus memory sequencing indicated that memory recall responses, rather than primary responses primed during culture, are detected by the assay. Crossreactivity analysis centred on spike protein, so crossreactivity against other viral proteins was not assessed.

Regarding this clone: Its antigen target is currently unknown. Base qualities are not recorded, but no much larger clone differs from it by a single base.

Naive and memory CD4+ T cells were separated from cryopreserved PBMCs through CD4 enrichment, which was followed by EasySep naive CD4+ T cell enrichment. PBMCs were isolated from leukapheresis product or whole blood by Ficoll-Paque PLUS gradient centrifugation. The PBMCs went either fresh into the expansion assay or into cryopreservation at -140 degrees C. The QIAamp Micro DNA Kit was used to extract genomic DNA from the CD4+ T cells. The junction shows trimming of 10 bases on V and 3 bases on J, and the gene matches do not reach 12 bases of it. The CDR3, from cysteine to phenylalanine, totals 15 residues. Left in the record is the CDR3 DNA by itself, 45 bases read in frame from the first base. The germline V gene gives CDR1 as MDHEN and CDR2 as SYDVKM. Deep-resolution immunoSEQ TCR-beta sequencing was performed on DNA from uncultured naive and memory CD4+ T cells. The published analysis was carried out like this. During preprocessing, nonproductive sequences were discarded, as were any CDR3s that did not begin with C, did not end with F or W, or were shorter than 7 amino acids. Cultured and uncultured naive and memory CD4+ repertoires were searched for previously identified spike- and CEF-reactive CDR3s. CDR3 homology was measured as pairwise Levenshtein distance, computed with the stringdist R package after trimming three terminal residues from each end. TCRdb stores this immuneACCESS table with in-frame sequences only. Part of the clones is absent; in the studies checked, under half of the shortfall reflects unresolved V genes, and no reason is known for the rest. V, J and clone size were drawn from that table, and D and trimming were deduced from the DNA. In this sample the table shows approximately 50,000 clones, about 91% of which occur a single time. About 0.4% of the sample goes to the ten largest clones.

The chain was built from TRBV28 and TRBJ2-7; TRBD2 matches 10 bases in the middle. The clonotype was recovered from an adult with COVID-19. The specimen sequenced was naive CD4+ T cells from PBMCs. Explained via the paper, the cell subset or site label denotes: naive CD4+ T cells isolated by negative enrichment. CDR3 sequence: CAILAAGLANYEQYF. The sequence in DNA is TGTGCCATCTTAGCAGCGGGACTAGCGAACTACGAGCAGTACTTC.